Reported below is one T cell receptor (beta chain). There are 18 residues in the CDR3. From germline, CDR1 is MGHRA and CDR2 YSYEKL. The junction had 12 bases not matched to a gene; V was cut back by 2 bases and J by 5 bases. These data are taken from a study of blood T cell repertoires in COVID-19. On the study more broadly: PBMCs, B-cell-depleted T cells, or T cells provided the cDNA or gDNA that made up the material.

Clones were read by immunoSEQ multiplex PCR, and TCRdb kept only the in-frame ones, dropping some. The sample consists of about 200,000 clones, roughly 87% of them appearing once. The cohort comprised adults aged about 18 to 90 years residing in 24 US areas. Participant-given clinical history determined each cohort assignment. Symptom resolution, clearance, or two negative PCRs marked donors in Cohort 3 as recovered. V and J are TRBV4-1 and TRBJ1-3, with 10 positions matching TRBD1. The clonotype was recovered from a woman between 25 and 40 years old who had recovered from COVID-19. Sequencing was done on a sample of PBMCs or T cells enriched from blood (not recorded which). CDR3 sequence (DNA): TGCGCCAGCAGCCAACGAACCTCCGGGACAGGGGTTCGAAACACCATATATTTT. It translates to CASSQRTSGTGVRNTIYF.